Given below is one TCR beta chain in context. These data originate in a study of control samples from healthy donors and cancer patients. V shed 4 bases and J 3 bases; nucleotides not matched to a gene: 10. Germline V gene sequence: CDR1 SGHVS, CDR2 FNYEAQ. The CDR3 spans 16 residues. Only in-frame clones appear in the TCRdb table, and some are missing; sequencing was by immunoSEQ multiplex PCR. The sample includes 15,000 or so clones, 77% seen only once; the top ten take more than 15%. The TCR sequence derives from a female donor with lung cancer. The material sequenced was formalin-fixed, paraffin-embedded tissue. The J gene is TRBJ1-1, the V gene TRBV7-6, with 8 bases lining up with TRBD1. The CDR3 bases are TGTGCCAGCAGCTATAAAGCAGGGGGCAAAGACACTGAAGCTTTCTTT. This sequence encodes CASSYKAGGKDTEAFF.